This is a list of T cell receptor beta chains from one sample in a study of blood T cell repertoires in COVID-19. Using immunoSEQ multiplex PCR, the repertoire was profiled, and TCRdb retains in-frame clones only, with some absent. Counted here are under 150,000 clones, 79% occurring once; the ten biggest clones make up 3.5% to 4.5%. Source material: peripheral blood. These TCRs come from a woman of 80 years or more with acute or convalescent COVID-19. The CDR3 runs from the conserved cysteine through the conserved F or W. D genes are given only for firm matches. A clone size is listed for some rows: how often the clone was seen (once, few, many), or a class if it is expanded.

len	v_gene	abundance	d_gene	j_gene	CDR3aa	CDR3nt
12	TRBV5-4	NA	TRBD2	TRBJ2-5	CASQGGSETQYF	TGTGCCTCCCAGGGAGGGTCAGAGACCCAGTACTTC
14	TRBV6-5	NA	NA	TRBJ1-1	CASSFSTGNTEAFF	TGTGCCAGCAGTTTTTCGACAGGGAACACTGAAGCTTTCTTT
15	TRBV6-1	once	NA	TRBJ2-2	CASSEGSGFTGELFF	TGTGCCAGCAGTGAAGGGAGTGGGTTCACCGGGGAGCTGTTTTTT
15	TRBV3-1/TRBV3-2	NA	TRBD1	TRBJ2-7	CASSKQGTSSYEQYF	TGTGCCAGCAGCAAACAGGGGACGAGCTCCTACGAGCAGTACTTC
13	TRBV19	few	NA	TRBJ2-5	CASSTHRAETQYF	TGTGCCAGTAGTACTCACAGGGCAGAGACCCAGTACTTC
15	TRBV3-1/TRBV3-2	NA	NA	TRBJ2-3	CASSSRGISTDTQYF	TGTGCCAGCAGCTCCAGGGGCATAAGCACAGATACGCAGTATTTT
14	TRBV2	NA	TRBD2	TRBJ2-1	CASSEGLALVEQFF	TGTGCCAGCAGTGAAGGACTAGCCTTGGTCGAGCAGTTCTTC
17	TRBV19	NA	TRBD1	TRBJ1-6	CASSIDSAGGWKSPLHF	TGTGCCAGTAGTATAGATTCAGCAGGGGGCTGGAAATCACCCCTCCACTTT
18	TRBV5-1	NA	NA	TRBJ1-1	CASSLFGGGLASPTEAFF	TGCGCCAGCAGCCTCTTTGGGGGCGGTCTGGCTAGTCCCACTGAAGCTTTCTTT
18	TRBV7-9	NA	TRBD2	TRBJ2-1	CASSSRGIAGGRYNEQFF	TGTGCCAGCAGCTCACGTGGAATAGCGGGGGGGCGGTACAATGAGCAGTTCTTC
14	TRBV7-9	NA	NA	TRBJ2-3	CASSPRVDTDTQYF	TGTGCCAGCAGCCCCAGGGTTGACACAGATACGCAGTATTTT
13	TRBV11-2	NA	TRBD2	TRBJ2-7	CASSPTSGGEQYF	TGTGCCAGCAGCCCAACTAGCGGGGGCGAGCAGTACTTC
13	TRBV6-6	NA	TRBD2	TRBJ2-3	CASSYSGGGAPYF	TGTGCCAGCAGTTACTCGGGCGGGGGGGCTCCGTATTTT
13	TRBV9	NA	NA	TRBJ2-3	CASSPSDYGTQYF	TGTGCCAGCAGCCCCAGCGACTACGGTACGCAGTATTTT
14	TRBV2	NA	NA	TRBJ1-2	CASSELMASYGYTF	TGTGCCAGCAGTGAATTAATGGCTAGTTATGGCTACACCTTC
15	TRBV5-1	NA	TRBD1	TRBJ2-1	CASSLGQGQYNEQFF	TGCGCCAGCAGCTTGGGACAGGGTCAGTACAATGAGCAGTTCTTC
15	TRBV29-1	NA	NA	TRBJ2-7	CSASLASANSYEQYF	TGCAGCGCCTCTTTGGCTAGCGCCAACTCCTACGAGCAGTACTTC
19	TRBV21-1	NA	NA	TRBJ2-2	CASSKRKGEDRVNTGELFF	TGTGCCAGCAGCAAGCGGAAGGGAGAGGACAGGGTTAACACCGGGGAGCTGTTTTTT
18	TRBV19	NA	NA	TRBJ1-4	CASSLTGGLLTTNEKLFF	TGTGCCAGTAGTCTAACCGGGGGTTTATTGACAACTAATGAAAAACTGTTTTTT
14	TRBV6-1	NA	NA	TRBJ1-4	CASSDGATNEKLFF	TGTGCCAGCAGTGACGGTGCAACTAATGAAAAACTGTTTTTT
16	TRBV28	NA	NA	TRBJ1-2	CASSLTTGGHGYGYTF	TGTGCCAGCAGCCTAACTACAGGTGGGCATGGGTATGGCTACACCTTC
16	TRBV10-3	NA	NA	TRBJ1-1	CAIGLSGGVSNTEAFF	TGTGCCATCGGACTCTCCGGAGGAGTATCGAACACTGAAGCTTTCTTT
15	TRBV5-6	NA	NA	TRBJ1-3	CASSAQGGSGNTIYF	TGTGCCAGCAGCGCCCAGGGAGGGTCTGGAAACACCATATATTTT
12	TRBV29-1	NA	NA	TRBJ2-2	CSVDQATGELFF	TGCAGCGTTGATCAGGCCACCGGGGAGCTGTTTTTT
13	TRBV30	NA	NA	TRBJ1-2	CAWSVIDSYGYTF	TGTGCCTGGAGTGTAATTGACAGCTATGGCTACACCTTC
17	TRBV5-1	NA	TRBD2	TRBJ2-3	CASSWGTSGQPTDTQYF	TGCGCCAGCAGCTGGGGGACTAGCGGTCAGCCCACAGATACGCAGTATTTT
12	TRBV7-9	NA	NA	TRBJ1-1	CASSLRGAEAFF	TGTGCCAGCAGCTTAAGGGGCGCTGAAGCTTTCTTT
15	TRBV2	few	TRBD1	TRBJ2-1	CASSGGTGVYNEQFF	TGTGCCAGCAGTGGAGGGACAGGGGTTTACAATGAGCAGTTCTTC
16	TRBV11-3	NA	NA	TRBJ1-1	CASSPDGRGGVAEAFF	TGTGCCAGCAGCCCGGACGGAAGGGGGGGCGTCGCTGAAGCTTTCTTT
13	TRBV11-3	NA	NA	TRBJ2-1	CASSRPSSDEQFF	TGTGCCAGCAGCCGCCCAAGCAGCGATGAGCAGTTCTTC
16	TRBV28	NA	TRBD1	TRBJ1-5	CASSWITGDENQPQHF	TGTGCCAGCAGTTGGATCACAGGGGATGAGAATCAGCCCCAGCATTTT
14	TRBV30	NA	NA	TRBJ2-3	CAWSSPPQADTQYF	TGTGCCTGGAGTTCCCCTCCGCAGGCAGATACGCAGTATTTT
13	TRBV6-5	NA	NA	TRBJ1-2	CASTKRGIYGYTF	TGTGCCAGCACGAAGCGAGGGATCTATGGCTACACCTTC
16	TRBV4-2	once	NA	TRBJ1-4	CASSQDPRGSNEKLFF	TGTGCCAGCAGCCAAGATCCCAGGGGATCTAATGAAAAACTGTTTTTT
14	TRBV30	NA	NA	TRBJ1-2	CAWAPPGEFYGYTF	TGTGCCTGGGCGCCTCCCGGGGAGTTCTATGGCTACACCTTC
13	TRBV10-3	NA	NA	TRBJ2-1	CAVSPGAYNEQFF	TGTGCCGTAAGTCCCGGGGCCTACAATGAGCAGTTCTTC
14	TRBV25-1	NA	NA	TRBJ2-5	CASSDRRGEETQYF	TGTGCCAGCAGTGATAGGAGGGGCGAAGAGACCCAGTACTTC
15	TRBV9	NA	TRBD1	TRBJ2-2	CASSTLTGYTGELFF	TGTGCCAGCAGCACCCTGACAGGGTACACCGGGGAGCTGTTTTTT
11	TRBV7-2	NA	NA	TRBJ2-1	CASSQWSGKFF	TGTGCCAGCAGCCAGTGGTCCGGGAAGTTCTTC
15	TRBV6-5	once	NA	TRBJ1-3	CASSDSGTTGNTIYF	TGTGCCAGCAGCGACTCAGGGACAACTGGAAACACCATATATTTT
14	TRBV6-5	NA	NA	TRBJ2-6	CASGRGSGANVLTF	TGTGCCAGCGGCAGGGGTTCTGGGGCCAACGTCCTGACTTTC
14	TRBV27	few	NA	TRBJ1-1	CASSFVRGNTEAFF	TGTGCCAGCAGTTTTGTCCGAGGGAACACTGAAGCTTTCTTT
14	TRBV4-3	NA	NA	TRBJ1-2	CASSQVQGIYGYTF	TGCGCCAGCAGCCAAGTCCAGGGAATCTATGGCTACACCTTC
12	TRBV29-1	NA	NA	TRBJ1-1	CSVRDMNTEAFF	TGCAGCGTAAGAGACATGAACACTGAAGCTTTCTTT
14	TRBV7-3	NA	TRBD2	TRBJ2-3	CASSPGTSADTQYF	TGTGCCAGCAGCCCGGGGACTAGTGCAGATACGCAGTATTTT
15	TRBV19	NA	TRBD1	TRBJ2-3	CASSTRDRATDTQYF	TGTGCCAGTAGTACCCGGGACAGGGCCACAGATACGCAGTATTTT
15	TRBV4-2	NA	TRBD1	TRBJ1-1	CASSQETGRRAEAFF	TGTGCCAGCAGCCAAGAGACAGGGCGCCGCGCTGAAGCTTTCTTT
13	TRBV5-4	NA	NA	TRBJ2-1	CASSLDWAGEQFF	TGTGCCAGCAGCCTCGACTGGGCGGGGGAGCAGTTCTTC
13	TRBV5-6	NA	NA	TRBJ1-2	CASSLDRNYGYTF	TGTGCCAGCAGCTTGGACAGGAACTATGGCTACACCTTC
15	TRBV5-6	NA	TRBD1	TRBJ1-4	CASSLTGGTNEKLFF	TGTGCCAGCAGCCTTACAGGGGGTACTAATGAAAAACTGTTTTTT
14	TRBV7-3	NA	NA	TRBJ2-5	CASSLNKAGGTQYF	TGTGCCAGCAGCTTAAACAAGGCTGGCGGGACCCAGTACTTC
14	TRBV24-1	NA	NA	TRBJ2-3	CATSDPGVTDTQYF	TGTGCCACCAGTGATCCGGGAGTCACAGATACGCAGTATTTT
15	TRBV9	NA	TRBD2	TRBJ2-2	CASSTRTSGTGELFF	TGTGCCAGCAGCACTCGGACTAGCGGCACCGGGGAGCTGTTTTTT
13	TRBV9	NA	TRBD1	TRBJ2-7	CASSNRPTGEQYF	TGTGCCAGCAGCAACCGACCGACAGGGGAGCAGTACTTC